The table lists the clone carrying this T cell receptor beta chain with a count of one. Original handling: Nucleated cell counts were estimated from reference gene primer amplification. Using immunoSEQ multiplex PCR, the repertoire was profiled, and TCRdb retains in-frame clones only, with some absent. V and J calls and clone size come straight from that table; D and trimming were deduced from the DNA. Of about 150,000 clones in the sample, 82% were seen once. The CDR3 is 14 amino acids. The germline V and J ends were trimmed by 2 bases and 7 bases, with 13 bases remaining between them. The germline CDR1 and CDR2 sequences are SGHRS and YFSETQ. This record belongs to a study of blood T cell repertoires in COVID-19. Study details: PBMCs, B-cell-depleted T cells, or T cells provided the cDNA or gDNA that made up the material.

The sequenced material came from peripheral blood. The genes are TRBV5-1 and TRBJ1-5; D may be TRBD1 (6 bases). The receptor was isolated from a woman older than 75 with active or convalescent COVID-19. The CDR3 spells CASSFWTEEQPQHF. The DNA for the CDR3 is TGCGCCAGCAGCTTCTGGACAGAGGAACAGCCCCAGCATTTT.